This T cell receptor beta chain came from a study of identical twins. CDR1 is GTSNPN and CDR2 is SVGIG in the germline V gene (reference sequence). Trimming removed 2 bases from V and 4 bases from J; junction bases left unmatched: 8. This CDR3 is built from 15 residues. Everyone who donated was a healthy Caucasian. Study-level points and caveats: Invariant MAIT and iNKT cells may have partly biased zero-insertion analyses.

Concerning this clonotype: The antigen remains unidentified.

TCRdb recomputed calls from the 5' RACE reads with MiXCR, one row per CDR3 protein. The sample has about 220,000 distinct CDR3 sequences; over 8% are singletons. The sequenced sample was memory (CD45RO+) T cells sorted from blood. J is TRBJ1-2 and V is TRBV30; 9 nucleotides match TRBD1. The receptor's source is a woman between 18 and 29 years old in good health. The CDR3 is CAWSLGQGEIYGYTF. CDR3 sequence (DNA): TGTGCCTGGAGTTTGGGACAGGGAGAAATCTATGGCTACACCTTC.